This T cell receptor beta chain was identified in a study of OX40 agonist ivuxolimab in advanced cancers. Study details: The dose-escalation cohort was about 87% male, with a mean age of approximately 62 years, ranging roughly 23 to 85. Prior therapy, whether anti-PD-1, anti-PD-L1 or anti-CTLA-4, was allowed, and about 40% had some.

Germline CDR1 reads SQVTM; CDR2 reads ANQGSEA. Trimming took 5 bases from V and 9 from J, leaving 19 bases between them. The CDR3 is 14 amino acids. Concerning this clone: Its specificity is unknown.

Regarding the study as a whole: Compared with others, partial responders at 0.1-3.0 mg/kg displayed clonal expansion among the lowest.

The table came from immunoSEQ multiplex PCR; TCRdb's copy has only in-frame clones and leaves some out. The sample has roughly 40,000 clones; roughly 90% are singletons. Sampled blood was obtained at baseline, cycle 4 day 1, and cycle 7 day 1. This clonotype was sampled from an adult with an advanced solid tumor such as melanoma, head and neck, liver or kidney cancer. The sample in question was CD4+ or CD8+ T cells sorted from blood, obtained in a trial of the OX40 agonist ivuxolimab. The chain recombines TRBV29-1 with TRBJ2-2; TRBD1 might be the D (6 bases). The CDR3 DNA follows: TGCAGCGTTCCGGCCTGGCCCAGGGGCCGGGAGCTGTTTTTT. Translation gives CSVPAWPRGRELFF.